The clone carrying this TCR beta chain was seen once. Sequencing used immunoSEQ multiplex PCR; TCRdb keeps in-frame clones, though not all of them. The sample gives approximately 79,000 clones, 85% to 95% of which show up once; approximately 0.4% is in the top ten. The CDR3 has 14 residues. Germline V CDR1 and CDR2: SQVTM, ANQGSEA. V shed 3 bases, J shed 6 bases, and the junction held 4 bases outside the gene matches. The sample belongs to a study of technical replicates of blood from several donors. The source is a human donor in good health. V gene TRBV29-1 combines with J gene TRBJ2-1; TRBD2 matches 11 bases. The sequencing input was T cells isolated from PBMCs. The CDR3 region is CSVDSGRGANEQFF. CDR3 DNA: TGCAGCGTTGATAGCGGGAGGGGGGCCAATGAGCAGTTCTTC.